Below are 15 T cell receptor beta chains sequenced from a single sample in a study of tumor-infiltrating lymphocytes in primary liver carcinoma. Starting material of 500 ng total RNA yielded TCR beta cDNA via a constant-region primer. Libraries of TCR beta came from three nested multiplex PCR rounds with slightly modified ARM-PCR. Investigators reported that the first two PCR rounds, at approximately 11 cycles each, used TRBV1-TRBV30 forward primers with a C-beta reverse primer. TCRdb analysed the multiplex PCR reads with MiXCR anew, one entry per CDR3 protein. The repertoire holds roughly 24,000 distinct CDR3 sequences, with more than 70% as singletons. Co-extracting RNA and DNA was done with roughly 18-32 mg of unsorted bulk tissue as input. The sequencing input was liver tumor tissue from sampling region 5. Subset denoted: tumor region T5, tumor centre. These TCRs come from a woman aged 30 to 39 with primary liver carcinoma and hepatitis B virus infection.

This chain links TRBV12-3 or TRBV12-4 with TRBJ2-7; D gene uncertain. The V end lost 5 bases, the J end lost 4 bases, and 15 bases lay between the germline ends. This CDR3 has 14 amino acids. CDR3 in amino acids: CASSPGIINYEQYF. The CDR3, as DNA: TGTGCCAGCAGTCCTGGGATCATTAATTACGAGCAGTACTTC.

Regarding this clonotype: One junction end disagrees with the germline gene, perhaps due to a read error. The chain employs TRBV6-5 and TRBJ1-2, with unresolved D. Per the germline V gene, CDR1 is MNHEY and CDR2 is SVGAGI. This CDR3 is 13 amino acids long. The CDR3 DNA sequence: TGTGCCACCAATGGAACGGTTAACTATCGCTACACCTTC. It yields the protein CATNGTVNYRYTF.

For this clonotype: This CDR3 is missing its conserved last phenylalanine or tryptophan, likely due to a read error. This chain links TRBV11-3 with TRBJ2-1; 7 positions match TRBD2. The CDR3 length is 14 residues. V shed 8 bases and J 10 bases; nucleotides not matched to a gene: 14. Germline CDR1 is SGHNT and CDR2 is YENEEA. The CDR3 is CASGSGLVGAEQFL. Written as DNA, the CDR3 is TGTGCCAGCGGCTCTGGACTAGTGGGAGCGGAGCAGTTCCTC.

About this clonotype: One end of the junction is discordant with germline, which a read error may explain. The chain is built from TRBV6-5 and TRBJ2-2; 8 nucleotides align to TRBD1. Germline V gene data show CDR1 as MNHEY and CDR2 as SVGAGI. The CDR3 covers 15 residues. CDR3 region: CASSPRTGFIGVLFF. The DNA for the CDR3 is TGTGCCAGCAGTCCGAGGACAGGGTTCATCGGGGTGCTGTTTTTT.

About this clonotype itself: One junction end disagrees with the germline gene, perhaps due to a read error. The CDR3 loop is CANSLSWEGLKQYF. CDR3 nucleotides: TGTGCCAACAGTTTATCGTGGGAGGGCTTGAAGCAGTACTTC. The rearrangement links TRBV12-3 or TRBV12-4 to TRBJ2-7, with TRBD2 identical over 7 bases. The CDR3 runs 14 residues.

The gene calls are TRBV11-2 and TRBJ1-4; D gene ambiguous. Germline lookup yields CDR1 SGHAT and CDR2 FQNNGV. V was clipped by 9 bases and J by 10 bases, with 15 bases between them. This CDR3 has 12 amino acids. The CDR3 nucleotides are TGTGCCAGTAGCCACTGGCGGGGAAAACTGTTTTTT. Its translation: CASSHWRGKLFF.

The table lists this clonotype with many counts. One junction end does not reproduce the germline sequence, and a read error may be involved. V usage is TRBV6-6 and J usage is TRBJ1-1; D is perhaps TRBD1 (6 bases). Germline lookup yields CDR1 MNHNY and CDR2 SVGAGI (reference sequence). CDR3 size: 13 residues. Here the CDR3 DNA reads TGTGCCGGCAGTTACACAGGGCTCACCGAAGCTTTCTTT. Translation: CAGSYTGLTEAFF.

This clonotype was observed once. This is likely a read error, given that the CDR3 carries no conserved phenylalanine or tryptophan at its end. This chain links TRBV6-5 with TRBJ2-5; TRBD1 aligns across 10 bases. The CDR3 totals 13 residues. CDR1 is MNHEY and CDR2 is SVGAGI in the germline V gene. Here the CDR3 DNA reads TGTGTCAGCAGTACCGACAGGGGGCTGACACAGTACTTA. It is translated as CVSSTDRGLTQYL.

This clonotype was recorded a few times. Sequence at one end of the junction differs from germline and may be a read error. The CDR3 DNA follows: TGTCCCAGCAGTTTTGGGTTTTCGGGGACAGGGTTTGGGACCCAGTACTTT. Translating it yields CPSSFGFSGTGFGTQYF. V gene TRBV28 combines with J gene TRBJ2-5; 9 bases are a match to TRBD1. Germline assignment: CDR1 MDHEN and CDR2 SYDVKM. This CDR3 is built from 17 residues.

The sample holds one count of this clonotype. For the CDR3, the DNA is TGTGCCAGCAGCCCTCCGGGGACGTATGAGCAGTTCTTC. Residues: CASSPPGTYEQFF. J is TRBJ2-7 and V is TRBV11-2; possibly TRBD1 or TRBD2 for D (5 bases each). The J call may be in error: the DNA end matches TRBJ2-1 better. The length of the CDR3 is 13 residues. Germline CDR1 reads SGHAT; CDR2 reads FQNNGV.

The chain links TRBV12-3 or TRBV12-4 to TRBJ2-3, with TRBD2 matching over 8 bases. The V gene end was trimmed by 2 bases and the J gene end by 7 bases; junction bases not matched to a gene: 23. The CDR3 runs 20 residues. DNA of the CDR3: TGTGCCAGCAGTTTACGAACCTGGACTAGCCCGGGAATTGTGATGAATACGCAGTATTTT. This gives the protein CASSLRTWTSPGIVMNTQYF.

This clonotype was observed a single time. The rearrangement links TRBV9 to TRBJ1-1; D is ambiguous. The CDR3 sequence is 14 residues long. Trimming removed 0 bases at V and 3 bases at J, with 9 bases between. Looked up from germline, CDR1 is SGDLS and CDR2 is YYNGEE. This CDR3 reads CASSVARSDTEAFF. The CDR3, as DNA: TGTGCCAGCAGCGTAGCCCGCTCGGACACTGAAGCTTTCTTT. The whole variable domain, filled in from reference TRBV9 and TRBJ1-1, reads DSGVTQTPKHLITATGQRVTLRCSPRSGDLSVYWYQQSLDQGLQFLIQYYNGEERAKGNILERFSAQQFPDLHSELNLSSLELGDSALYFCASSVARSDTEAFFGQGTRLTVV.

The sample holds many counts of this clonotype. Possible read error: a much larger clone is one base away. The chain joins TRBV7-8 to TRBJ2-7; 11 bases line up with TRBD2. CDR1 and CDR2 (germline): SGHVS, FQNEAQ. J gave up 6 bases and V 4 bases, and 8 bases lay outside the gene matches. The CDR3 spans 15 residues. The CDR3 sequence: CASSSRLAGPTEQYF. CDR3 bases: TGTGCCAGCAGCTCCCGACTAGCGGGACCTACCGAGCAGTACTTC. Full variable domain (remainder filled in from reference TRBV7-8 and TRBJ2-7): GAGVSQSPRYKVAKRGQDVALRCDPISGHVSLFWYQQALGQGPEFLTYFQNEAQLDKSGLPSDRFFAERPEGSVSTLKIQRTQQEDSAVYLCASSSRLAGPTEQYFGPGTRLTVT.

Comment on this clonotype: A read error may account for a junction end that differs from germline. V and J are TRBV6-1 and TRBJ2-3; D is ambiguous. The CDR3 sequence is 15 residues long. From germline, CDR1 is MNHNS and CDR2 SASEGT. DNA of the CDR3: TGTGCAAGCAGTACCTTAGCAGGAGCCACAGATACGCAGTATTTT. This gives the protein CASSTLAGATDTQYF.

Worth noting for this clonotype: A read error may be the cause here, since a much bigger clone is one base away. The chain is built from TRBV18 and TRBJ2-7; 8 nucleotides match TRBD1. The CDR3 is made up of 14 amino acids. The J segment lost 5 bases and the V segment lost 6 bases, leaving 9 bases of the junction unmatched. Germline-derived CDR1 and CDR2 are KGHSH and LQKENI. The CDR3 sequence is CASSPGQETDEQYF. The CDR3 DNA reads as TGTGCCAGCTCCCCGGGACAGGAGACCGACGAGCAGTACTTC.